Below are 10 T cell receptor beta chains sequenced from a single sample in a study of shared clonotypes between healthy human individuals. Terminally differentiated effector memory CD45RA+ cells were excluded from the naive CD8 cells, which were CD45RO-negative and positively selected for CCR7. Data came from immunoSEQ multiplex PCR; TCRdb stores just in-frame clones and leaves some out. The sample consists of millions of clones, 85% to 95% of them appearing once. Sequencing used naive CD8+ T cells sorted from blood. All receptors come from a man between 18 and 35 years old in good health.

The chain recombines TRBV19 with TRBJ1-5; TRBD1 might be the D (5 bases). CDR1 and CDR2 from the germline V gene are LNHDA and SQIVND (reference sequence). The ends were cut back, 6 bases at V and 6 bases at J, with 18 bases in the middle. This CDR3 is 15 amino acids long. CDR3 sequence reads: CASRAVWGEGQPQHF. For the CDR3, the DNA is TGTGCCAGTAGGGCGGTTTGGGGGGAAGGTCAGCCCCAGCATTTT.

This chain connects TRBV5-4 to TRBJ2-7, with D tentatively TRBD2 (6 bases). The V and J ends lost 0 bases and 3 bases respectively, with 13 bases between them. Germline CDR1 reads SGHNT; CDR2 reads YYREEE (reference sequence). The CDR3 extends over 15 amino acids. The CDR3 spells CASSLAGTLHYEQYF. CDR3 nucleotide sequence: TGTGCCAGCAGCTTGGCCGGGACTCTCCACTACGAGCAGTACTTC.

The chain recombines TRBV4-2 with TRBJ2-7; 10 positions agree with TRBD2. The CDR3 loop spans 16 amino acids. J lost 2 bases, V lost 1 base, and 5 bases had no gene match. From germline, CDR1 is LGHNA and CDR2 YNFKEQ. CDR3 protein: CASSQALSGGAYEQYF. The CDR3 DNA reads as TGTGCCAGCAGCCAAGCTTTAAGCGGGGGGGCCTACGAGCAGTACTTC.

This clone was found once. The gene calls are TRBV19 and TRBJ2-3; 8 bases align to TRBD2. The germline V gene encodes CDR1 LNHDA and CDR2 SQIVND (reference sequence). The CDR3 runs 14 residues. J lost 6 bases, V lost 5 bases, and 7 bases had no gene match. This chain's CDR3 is CASSGGLGLDTQYF. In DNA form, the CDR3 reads TGTGCCAGTAGTGGGGGACTAGGTCTCGATACGCAGTATTTT.

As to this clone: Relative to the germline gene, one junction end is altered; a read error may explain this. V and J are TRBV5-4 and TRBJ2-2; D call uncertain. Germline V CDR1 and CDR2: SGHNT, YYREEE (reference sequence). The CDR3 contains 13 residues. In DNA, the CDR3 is TGTGCCAGCACCTTGGGTGGCACCGGGGAGCTGTTTTTT. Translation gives CASTLGGTGELFF.

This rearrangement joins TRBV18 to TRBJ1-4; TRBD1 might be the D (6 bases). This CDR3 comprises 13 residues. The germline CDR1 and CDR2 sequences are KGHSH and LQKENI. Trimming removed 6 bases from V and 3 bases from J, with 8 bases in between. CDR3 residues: CASSQGPNEKLFF. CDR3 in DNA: TGTGCCAGCTCTCAGGGGCCTAATGAAAAACTGTTTTTT.

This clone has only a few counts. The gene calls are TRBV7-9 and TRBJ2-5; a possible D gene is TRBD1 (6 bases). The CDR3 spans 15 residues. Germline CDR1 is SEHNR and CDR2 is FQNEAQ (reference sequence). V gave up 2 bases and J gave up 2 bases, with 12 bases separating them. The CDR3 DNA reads TGTGCCAGCAGCTTAAAGGGGGATCAACAAGAGACCCAGTACTTC. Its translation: CASSLKGDQQETQYF.

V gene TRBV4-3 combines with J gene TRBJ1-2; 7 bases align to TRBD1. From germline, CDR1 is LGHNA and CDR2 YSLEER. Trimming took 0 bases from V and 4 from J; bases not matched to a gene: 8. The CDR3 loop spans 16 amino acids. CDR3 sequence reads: CASSQDLTGVVYGYTF. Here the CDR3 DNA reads TGCGCCAGCAGCCAAGATCTTACAGGGGTAGTCTATGGCTACACCTTC.

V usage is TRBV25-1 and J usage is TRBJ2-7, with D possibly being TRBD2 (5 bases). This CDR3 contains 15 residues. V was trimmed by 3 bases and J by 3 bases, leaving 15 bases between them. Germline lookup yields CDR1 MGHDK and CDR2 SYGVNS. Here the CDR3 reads CASSDSREWSYEQYF. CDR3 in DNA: TGTGCCAGCAGTGATTCGAGGGAGTGGAGCTACGAGCAGTACTTC.

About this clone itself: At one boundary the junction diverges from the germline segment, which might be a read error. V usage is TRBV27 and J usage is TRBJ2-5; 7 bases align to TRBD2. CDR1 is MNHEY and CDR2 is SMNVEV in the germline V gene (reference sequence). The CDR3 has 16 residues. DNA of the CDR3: TGTGCCAGCGGTTTCGGGGGGAGGGCCATTGAAGAGACCCAGTACTTC. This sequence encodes CASGFGGRAIEETQYF.